This T cell receptor beta chain was sequenced during a study of human T cells and chemical hapten exposure. Study at large: Weekly diphenylcyclopropenone doses were given to patients' scalps across the roughly 25-week study. How much TCR each sample yielded varied, mostly because pooled library volumes differed slightly. Whole-study findings and limits: Unchanged with DPC sensitization were TCRs above 1 in 1000 frequency.

TCRdb fed the RACE reads into MiXCR, producing one record per CDR3 protein. Of some 70,000 distinct CDR3 sequences in the sample, 25% to 40% were seen once. As for time point: patch test 1, 2 weeks after DPC sensitization. Specified treatment: therapeutic diphenylcyclopropenone sensitization with weekly scalp DPC. Blood collection took place prior to placing each patch test. This clonotype has only a few counts. As yet, its antigen is unknown. Germline assignment: CDR1 MNHEY and CDR2 SVGAGI. This CDR3 region has 15 residues. J gave up 3 bases and V 6 bases, and 5 bases lay outside the gene matches. This material consisted of whole blood, taken in connection with sensitization to the hapten diphenylcyclopropenone (DPC). The chain uses TRBV6-5 and TRBJ2-1, with TRBD1 matching over 10 bases. The TCR originated in a man between 35 and 55 years old with alopecia areata. Some clones in this sample may be carry-over from other donors' samples. The CDR3 sequence is CASSSGTGVYNEQFF. In nucleotides, the CDR3 is TGTGCCAGCAGCTCCGGGACAGGGGTCTACAATGAGCAGTTCTTC.